This entry lists 6 T cell receptor beta chains sequenced from one sample in a study of OX40 agonist ivuxolimab in advanced cancers. TCRdb's table, derived via immunoSEQ multiplex PCR, lists solely in-frame clones and lacks some. The sample lists tens of thousands of clones; around nine tenths were seen once. Specimen: CD4+ or CD8+ T cells sorted from blood, collected in a trial of the OX40 agonist ivuxolimab. The receptors originated from an adult with an advanced solid tumor such as melanoma, head and neck, liver or kidney cancer.

This chain connects TRBV28 to TRBJ1-2; TRBD1 aligns across 8 bases. This CDR3 comprises 13 residues. V lost 4 bases to trimming and J lost 8 bases; unmatched junction nucleotides: 6. The germline V gene has CDR1 MDHEN and CDR2 SYDVKM. CDR3 in amino acids: CASSYSRGRGYTF. The CDR3 DNA reads as TGTGCCAGCAGTTATTCCAGGGGGCGCGGCTACACCTTC.

In this sample, this clone turned up once. This chain uses TRBV28 with TRBJ2-7, with TRBD1 matching over 9 bases. Germline V lookup: CDR1 MDHEN, CDR2 SYDVKM. V lost 4 bases to trimming and J lost 5 bases; unmatched junction nucleotides: 9. The CDR3 contains 15 residues. This CDR3 reads CASSSSGTGHHEQYF. Here the CDR3 DNA reads TGTGCCAGCAGTTCTTCCGGGACAGGGCATCACGAGCAGTACTTC.

The chain uses TRBV6-6 and TRBJ2-7; D is unclear. The V gene's germline CDR1 is MNHNY and CDR2 SVGAGI (reference sequence). V gave up 2 bases and J gave up 4 bases, with 12 bases separating them. This CDR3 has 14 amino acids. This CDR3 reads CASSYTGKAYEQYF. CDR3 in DNA: TGTGCCAGCAGTTACACCGGAAAAGCTTACGAGCAGTACTTC.

Written as DNA, the CDR3 is TGTGCCAGCAGATTAGGACAGATTAATGAAAAACTGTTTTTT. The encoded protein is CASRLGQINEKLFF. The chain employs TRBV6-1 and TRBJ1-4; possibly TRBD1 for D (6 bases). Trimming left V 6 bases short and J 4 bases short, with 12 bases between. The length of the CDR3 is 14 residues. Germline V gene data show CDR1 as MNHNS and CDR2 as SASEGT.

J is TRBJ1-1 and V is TRBV27, with D maybe TRBD1 (5 bases). The CDR3 spans 18 residues. Germline-derived CDR1 and CDR2 are MNHEY and SMNVEV (reference sequence). With 7 bases removed from V and 5 bases from J, the gap between germline ends came to 29 bases. Written as DNA, the CDR3 is TGTGCCAGCACTCCGAGAAGGTTGGGGCCGGCGGTGCTGACTGAAGCTTTCTTT. It codes for CASTPRRLGPAVLTEAFF.

The rearrangement uses TRBV6-6 and TRBJ2-7, with D maybe TRBD1 (5 bases). This CDR3 is built from 14 residues. The V end was cut by 7 bases, the J end by 0 bases, with 13 bases between. Per the germline V gene, CDR1 is MNHNY and CDR2 is SVGAGI (reference sequence). As DNA, the CDR3 is TGTGCCAGCAACCCCCAAGGGGTCTCCTACGAGCAGTACTTC. This encodes CASNPQGVSYEQYF.